The 24 T cell receptor beta chains in this list originate from one sample, sequenced in a study of metastatic and nonmetastatic thyroid tumors. TCRdb used MiXCR to call clones anew from the PCR reads. Of about 93,000 clones in the sample, 9.5% to 15% were seen once. Not a single patient had been given any form of treatment at any point before undergoing thyroid surgery. Material: blood. The receptors shown here come from a female donor with papillary thyroid cancer or a benign thyroid nodule (not recorded which). Some clones in this sample may be carry-over from other donors' samples.

In its sample, this clone was seen many times. The chain recombines TRBV6-2 or TRBV6-3 with TRBJ1-2, with a possible D match to TRBD1 (5 bases). This CDR3 has 13 residues. The germline CDR1 and CDR2 sequences are MNHEY and SVGEGT. Trimming removed 6 bases at V and 4 bases at J, with 12 bases between. CDR3 residues: CASSRGETYGYTF. The CDR3 DNA reads as TGTGCCAGCAGCCGGGGCGAAACCTATGGCTACACCTTC.

This clone was counted many times. V gene TRBV6-1 combines with J gene TRBJ2-2; D unresolved. Trimming took 4 bases from V and 3 from J, leaving 3 bases between them. The germline V gene encodes CDR1 MNHNS and CDR2 SASEGT. The CDR3 consists of 12 residues. DNA of the CDR3: TGTGCCAGCAGTGTTTACACCGGGGAGCTGTTTTTT. This translates into CASSVYTGELFF.

On this clone itself: The junction departs from germline at one end; a sequencing error may be responsible. The same CDR3 is also encoded by other DNA sequences in this sample. The V gene is TRBV11-2, the J gene TRBJ2-7; D is possibly TRBD2 (7 bases). CDR3 size: 14 residues. From germline, CDR1 is SGHAT and CDR2 FQNNGV. This CDR3 is CASSLDAGALKQYF. CDR3 in DNA: TGTGCCAGTAGCTTGGACGCGGGGGCGTTGAAGCAGTACTTC.

The table lists this clone with a few counts. This sequence may be a read error, since a much larger clone differs from it by one base. The chain combines TRBV30 with TRBJ2-5; the D gene could be TRBD1 or TRBD2 (5 bases each). CDR1 GTSNPN and CDR2 SVGIG come from the germline V gene (reference sequence). The CDR3 contains 13 residues. The chain's CDR3 is CAWTGPREGTQHF. For the CDR3, the DNA is TGTGCCTGGACAGGGCCACGGGAAGGGACCCAGCACTTC.

This clone was observed at least ten times. The chain has TRBV7-2 and TRBJ2-5; 8 bases are shared with TRBD1. Trimming cost V 5 bases and J 5 bases; bases outside gene matches: 10. The CDR3 runs 15 residues. Per the germline V gene, CDR1 is SGHTA and CDR2 is FQGNSA. The CDR3 protein is CASSIRTGSLETQYF. The CDR3 coding sequence is TGTGCCAGCAGCATCAGGACAGGGTCCCTGGAGACCCAGTACTTC.

In regard to this clone: A much larger clone lies one base from this, so it may be a read error. V usage is TRBV6-1 and J usage is TRBJ2-1; D is uncertain. V was shortened by 7 bases and J by 0 bases, with 10 bases between the two germline ends. The CDR3 contains 14 residues. In germline, CDR1 is MNHNS, CDR2 SASEGT. The CDR3 nucleotides are TGTGCCAGCATCCCCGATAGCTCCTACAATGAGCAGTTCTTC. Its translation is CASIPDSSYNEQFF.

This clone was observed a handful of times. The chain has TRBV12-3 or TRBV12-4 and TRBJ2-7; TRBD2 matches at 7 bases. This CDR3 region has 11 residues. V lost 8 bases and J lost 6; bases outside the gene matches: 4. The CDR3 DNA reads as TGTGCCAGCCGACTAGCATCCGAGCAGTACTTC. Residues: CASRLASEQYF.

This clone was recorded many times. In nucleotides, the CDR3 is TGTGCCAGCAGCCGGCAGTATTCCACAGATACGCAGTATTTT. It is translated as CASSRQYSTDTQYF. This sequence joins TRBV5-8 and TRBJ2-3; no reliable D call. This CDR3 region has 14 residues. Between the trimmed V and J ends, which lost 4 bases and 2 bases, there was a span of 11 bases. Germline V lookup: CDR1 SGHTS, CDR2 YDEGEE.

This clone was seen ten or more times. The chain uses TRBV19 and TRBJ1-2, with 7 bases matching TRBD1. V trimming: 6 bases; J trimming: 1 base; junction bases outside the gene matches: 8. Germline V gene sequence: CDR1 LNHDA, CDR2 SQIVND (reference sequence). CDR3 length equals 15 residues. Here the CDR3 reads CASSSGTEYNYGYTF. CDR3 nucleotides: TGTGCCAGTAGCTCCGGGACAGAATATAACTATGGCTACACCTTC. Together with reference TRBV19 and TRBJ1-2, the CDR3 gives the full variable domain: DGGITQSPKYLFRKEGQNVTLSCEQNLNHDAMYWYRQDPGQGLRLIYYSQIVNDFQKGDIAEGYSVSREKKESFPLTVTSAQKNPTAFYLCASSSGTEYNYGYTFGSGTRLTVV.

A word on this clone: With a much larger clone just one base away, this may be a read error. The chain links TRBV19 to TRBJ1-4; perhaps TRBD1 as D (5 bases). This CDR3 contains 14 residues. Trimming removed 10 bases from V and 0 bases from J, with 12 bases in between. Germline values: CDR1 LNHDA, CDR2 SQIVND (reference sequence). The CDR3 region is CATKMGPTNEKLFF. CDR3 nucleotide sequence: TGTGCCACCAAAATGGGACCAACTAATGAAAAACTGTTTTTT.

The rearrangement joins TRBV11-2 to TRBJ2-1, with 7 bases matching TRBD1. Per germline, CDR1 SGHAT and CDR2 FQNNGV. CDR3 size: 16 residues. J gave up 1 base and V 7 bases, and 10 bases lay outside the gene matches. In nucleotides, the CDR3 is TGTGCCAGCACCCCCCAAGGGGGCCGATCCTACAATGAGCAGTTCTTC. It translates to CASTPQGGRSYNEQFF.

CDR3 DNA: TGTGCCAGCAAAGCAAGCGGGAGGGCCTTAGACGAGCAGTACTTC. Its translation: CASKASGRALDEQYF. V is TRBV6-2 or TRBV6-3 and J is TRBJ2-7; TRBD2 aligns across 10 bases. The germline V gene encodes CDR1 MNHEY and CDR2 SVGEGT. The length of the CDR3 is 15 residues. After removal of 7 bases from V and 5 bases from J, the junction contained 11 bases not matched to a gene.

In its sample, this clone was seen many times. The chain has TRBV20-1 and TRBJ1-4, with 9 bases aligning to TRBD1. The V segment lost 0 bases and the J segment 7 bases; nucleotides outside the gene matches: 9. The CDR3 has 16 residues. Looked up from germline, CDR1 is DFQATT and CDR2 is SNEGSKA (reference sequence). CDR3 region: CSARDLTDRGIEKLFF. The CDR3 DNA is TGCAGTGCTAGAGATCTTACCGACAGGGGGATTGAAAAACTGTTTTTT.

This clone showed up many times. The rearrangement uses TRBV5-8 and TRBJ1-5; no definite D call. V shed 4 bases and J shed 2 bases, with 10 bases lying between them. The CDR3 length is 14 residues. Germline V gives CDR1 SGHTS, CDR2 YDEGEE. The chain's CDR3 is CASSVRPRNQPQHF. For the CDR3, the DNA is TGTGCCAGCAGCGTCCGGCCTCGCAATCAGCCCCAGCATTTT. Full variable domain (missing parts from reference TRBV5-8 and TRBJ1-5): EAGVTQSPTHLIKTRGQQATLRCSPISGHTSVYWYQQALGLGLQFLLWYDEGEERNRGNFPPRFSGRQFPNYSSELNVNALELEDSALYLCASSVRPRNQPQHFGDGTRLSIL.

This clone was counted ten times or more. This may arise from a read error, as a much more abundant clone is one base away. This chain joins TRBV19 and TRBJ2-7; the D gene is possibly TRBD1 (6 bases). Germline V gene data show CDR1 as LNHDA and CDR2 as SQIVND (reference sequence). This CDR3 has 13 residues. The CDR3 coding sequence is TGTGCCAGTGGGACACTCAGCTCCTACGAGCAGTGCTTC. The encoded protein is CASGTLSSYEQCF.

Many counts were recorded for this clone. V is TRBV28 and J is TRBJ2-3; 8 bases are shared with TRBD1. Germline CDR1 reads MDHEN; CDR2 reads SYDVKM. V gave up 5 bases and J gave up 0 bases; unmatched junction bases: 7. The CDR3 runs 16 residues. DNA of the CDR3: TGTGCCAGCAGTCTGACCGGGACAGGTAGCACAGATACGCAGTATTTT. This sequence encodes CASSLTGTGSTDTQYF.

This clone was recorded many times. The chain employs TRBV12-3 or TRBV12-4 and TRBJ1-2; D possibly corresponds to TRBD1 (6 bases). The length of the CDR3 is 16 residues. V was clipped by 7 bases and J by 1 base, with 19 bases between them. CDR3 nucleotide sequence: TGTGCCAGCAATACCTTGGGGGGGGGCTTTAACTATGGCTACACCTTC. Protein: CASNTLGGGFNYGYTF.

This clone showed up many times. V and J are TRBV30 and TRBJ2-7; 7 bases agree with TRBD2. Germline V lookup: CDR1 GTSNPN, CDR2 SVGIG (reference sequence). Trimming cost V 4 bases and J 4 bases; bases outside gene matches: 7. The CDR3 is made up of 13 amino acids. The DNA of the CDR3 is TGTGCCTGGAAGTGGGAGGGCCTGTACGAGCAGTACTTC. Translating gives CAWKWEGLYEQYF. The full variable domain, completed using reference TRBV30 and TRBJ2-7, is SQTIHQWPATLVQPVGSPLSLECTVEGTSNPNLYWYRQAAGRGLQLLFYSVGIGQISSEVPQNLSASRPQDRQFILSSKKLLLSDSGFYLCAWKWEGLYEQYFGPGTRLTVT.

This clone was observed at least ten times. This CDR3 is missing its conserved last phenylalanine or tryptophan, likely due to a read error. J is TRBJ1-2 and V is TRBV3-1; tentative D call: TRBD1 (6 bases). The CDR3 has 15 amino acids. Looked up from germline, CDR1 is LGHDT and CDR2 is YNNKEL (reference sequence). Trimming stripped 4 bases from V and 6 bases from J, with 18 bases between. The CDR3 nucleotides read TGTGCCAGCAGCCTTAACAGGGTGGGAGGAGATGGCTACACCCTC. It encodes CASSLNRVGGDGYTL.

This clone was observed many times. The gene calls are TRBV18 and TRBJ2-7; 9 bases fit TRBD1. This CDR3 has 14 residues. Losses at the gene ends were 5 bases for V and 6 bases for J; bases not matched to a gene: 8. Germline V gives CDR1 KGHSH, CDR2 LQKENI. The CDR3 protein is CASSLTGTGSEQYF. CDR3 DNA: TGTGCCAGCTCATTAACCGGGACAGGGTCCGAGCAGTACTTC.

The count of this clone is one. V and J are TRBV5-1 and TRBJ2-3; D is unresolved. The length of the CDR3 is 13 residues. Trimming removed 0 bases at V and 8 bases at J, with 10 bases between. Per germline, CDR1 SGHRS and CDR2 YFSETQ. CDR3 bases: TGCGCCAGCAGCTTGGATTCCCTAGGTACGCAGTATTTT. Protein: CASSLDSLGTQYF.

This clone occurred many times. The V gene is TRBV30, the J gene TRBJ2-7; 9 positions match TRBD1. The V segment lost 2 bases and the J segment 2 bases; nucleotides outside the gene matches: 7. The germline V gene encodes CDR1 GTSNPN and CDR2 SVGIG (reference sequence). The CDR3 contains 15 residues. CDR3 sequence (DNA): TGTGCCTGGAGTTCCACAGGGGGCAGGGCCTACGAGCAGTACTTC. Residues: CAWSSTGGRAYEQYF.

CDR3 residues: CASSLLAGATGELFF. CDR3 DNA sequence: TGTGCCAGCAGCTTACTAGCGGGAGCCACCGGGGAGCTGTTTTTT. The chain couples TRBV7-9 to TRBJ2-2; 10 nucleotides align to TRBD2. Unmatched junction bases numbered 1, after V lost 2 bases and J lost 4 bases. CDR1 and CDR2 (germline): SEHNR, FQNEAQ (reference sequence). The CDR3 has 15 residues.

This clone was detected ten times or more. V usage is TRBV28 and J usage is TRBJ2-1; 11 bases agree with TRBD2. Germline CDR1 and CDR2: MDHEN and SYDVKM. The CDR3 length is 15 residues. Trimming removed 2 bases from V and 6 bases from J; junction bases left unmatched: 3. The CDR3 DNA follows: TGTGCCAGCAGTTTAGTAGCGGGAGGGTTCAATGAGCAGTTCTTC. Encoded protein: CASSLVAGGFNEQFF.